What follows is one TCR beta chain and its context. Its target is unknown. The sample comes from a study of a mutant IDH1 vaccine in newly diagnosed glioma. Regarding time point: week 11, during vaccination. The vaccine gave 300 ug of a 20-mer mutant IDH1 peptide subcutaneously per dose. This table comes from immunoSEQ multiplex PCR, and its TCRdb copy is limited to in-frame clones, with some not included. The data contain some 60,000 clones, about four fifths of them singletons. From germline, CDR1 is SNHLY and CDR2 FYNNEI. V lost 4 bases and J lost 4, with 7 bases in between. The CDR3 has 12 residues.

This clonotype was obtained from a man aged 30 to 39 with glioma. The sample in question was PBMCs, obtained from a glioma patient whose treatment included an IDH1 peptide vaccine. This chain joins TRBV2 and TRBJ1-2, with unresolved D. The CDR3 coding sequence is TGTGCCAGCAGTGGCAGCAGCTATGGCTACACCTTC. It encodes CASSGSSYGYTF.